The clone carrying this T cell receptor beta chain occurred a few times. No antigen is known for it. With template switching, a universal primer site was added, and the cDNA carried unique molecular identifiers. TCRdb re-analysed the 5' RACE reads in MiXCR, keeping a single row per CDR3 protein. This sample yields 450,000 or so distinct CDR3 sequences, of which approximately 14% are seen a single time; about 0.53% belongs to the top ten. Germline CDR1 SGHRS, CDR2 YFSETQ. The CDR3 extends over 14 amino acids. The germline V and J ends were trimmed by 5 bases and 2 bases, with 13 bases remaining between them. The sample comes from a study of identical twins. General study results and limits: Fewer insertions marked abundant cord blood beta clonotypes; young adult naive trended weakly, memory not at all. Rather than following the same donors, the conclusions depended on cross-sectional statistical analysis. Diverse VJ usage suggested most zero-insertion clonotypes were not invariant T cells.

The same data also contributed to another study, on yellow fever vaccine responses in identical twins.

Source material: CD4+ T cells sorted from blood. The clonotype was recovered from a woman younger than 35 in good health. V gene TRBV5-1 combines with J gene TRBJ1-2, with a tentative D call TRBD1 (6 bases). The CDR3 here is CASRRGGANYGYTF. CDR3 coding DNA: TGCGCCAGCAGGCGCGGGGGCGCCAACTATGGCTACACCTTC.